This passage covers 30 T cell receptor beta chains from one sample sequenced in a study of metastatic and nonmetastatic thyroid tumors. Using MiXCR, TCRdb reanalyzed the PCR reads. The sample lists under 45,000 clones, approximately 20% occurring once. Not a single patient had been given any form of treatment at any point before undergoing thyroid surgery. Sequenced input: tumor tissue. The receptor set was obtained from a female donor with papillary thyroid cancer or a benign thyroid nodule (not recorded which). Some clones in this sample may be carry-over from other donors' samples.

The chain uses TRBV20-1 and TRBJ2-7; D possibly corresponds to TRBD1 (6 bases). V dropped 4 bases and J dropped 2 bases, with 18 bases sitting between them. Germline values: CDR1 DFQATT, CDR2 SNEGSKA (reference sequence). This CDR3 is built from 15 residues. CDR3 residues: CSAMLWGQGPYEQYF. DNA of the CDR3: TGCAGTGCTATGTTGTGGGGGCAAGGCCCCTACGAGCAGTACTTC.

This clone was observed many times. The J gene is TRBJ2-3, the V gene TRBV7-9; D not resolved. The CDR3 covers 14 residues. Trimming shortened V by 5 bases and J by 0 bases, and 9 bases separated the two germline ends. The germline V gene encodes CDR1 SEHNR and CDR2 FQNEAQ (reference sequence). CDR3 region: CASSERGSTDTQYF. In nucleotides, the CDR3 is TGTGCCAGCAGCGAACGTGGTAGCACAGATACGCAGTATTTT.

The chain employs TRBV5-1 and TRBJ2-7, with 8 positions matching TRBD1. There are 13 residues in the CDR3. J lost 4 bases, V lost 1 base, and 1 base had no gene match. Germline V lookup: CDR1 SGHRS, CDR2 YFSETQ. The CDR3 region has the DNA TGCGCCAGCAGCTTGCGACAGGGGTACGAGCAGTACTTC. This codes for CASSLRQGYEQYF. The full variable domain, its missing parts supplied by reference TRBV5-1 and TRBJ2-7, is KAGVTQTPRYLIKTRGQQVTLSCSPISGHRSVSWYQQTPGQGLQFLFEYFSETQRNKGNFPGRFSGRQFSNSRSEMNVSTLELGDSALYLCASSLRQGYEQYFGPGTRLTVT.

By proportion, this clone is medium-sized (0.01 to 0.1%). This chain links TRBV19 with TRBJ2-7, with D perhaps TRBD2 (6 bases). Between the trimmed V and J ends, which lost 5 bases and 7 bases, there was a span of 9 bases. Germline CDR1 is LNHDA and CDR2 is SQIVND (reference sequence). The CDR3 has 11 amino acids. DNA for the CDR3: TGTGCCAGTAGTCCAGGACTAGAGCAGTACTTC. It specifies CASSPGLEQYF.

The J gene is TRBJ1-2, the V gene TRBV20-1; D gene ambiguous. This CDR3 is built from 13 residues. Trimming took off 0 bases at V and 8 bases at J, with 13 bases between the two ends. The germline gives CDR1 DFQATT, CDR2 SNEGSKA (reference sequence). The CDR3 loop is CSARDSPAGGYTF. The CDR3 coding sequence is TGCAGTGCTAGAGATTCCCCGGCCGGCGGCTACACCTTC.

This clone showed up many times. The V and J genes are TRBV11-2 and TRBJ2-3; TRBD2 agrees at 13 bases. Trimming at V came to 4 bases and at J to 2 bases, leaving 3 bases not matched to a gene. The CDR3 has 16 residues. Per germline, CDR1 SGHAT and CDR2 FQNNGV. CDR3 amino acids: CASSSGLAGHTDTQYF. CDR3 nucleotides: TGTGCCAGCAGCTCGGGACTAGCGGGACACACAGATACGCAGTATTTT.

The chain's CDR3 is CAISAVAARGGVTGELFF. CDR3 DNA: TGTGCCATCAGTGCCGTAGCGGCGAGGGGGGGCGTCACCGGGGAGCTGTTTTTT. V is TRBV10-3 and J is TRBJ2-2, with D tentatively TRBD2 (7 bases). Germline CDR1 and CDR2: ENHRY and SYGVKD. The V and J ends lost 4 bases and 4 bases respectively, with 22 bases between them. The CDR3 sequence is 18 residues long.

This clone was seen repeatedly, ten times or more. J is TRBJ1-5 and V is TRBV20-1, with a weak D call TRBD1 (5 bases). The CDR3 length is 12 residues. CDR1 and CDR2 (germline): DFQATT, SNEGSKA (reference sequence). The V gene lost 6 bases and the J gene lost 4 bases, with 10 bases spanning the gap. CDR3: CSATGGNQPQHF. CDR3 coding DNA: TGCAGTGCCACAGGCGGAAATCAGCCCCAGCATTTT.

In this sample, this clone turned up a few times. This chain connects TRBV15 to TRBJ1-1; D ambiguous. The length of the CDR3 is 12 residues. Germline-derived CDR1 and CDR2 are LNHNV and YYDKDF (reference sequence). V was clipped by 4 bases and J by 10 bases, with 13 bases between them. For the CDR3, the DNA is TGTGCCACCAGCAAGGCCGGACGGGCAGCTTTCTTT. Protein product: CATSKAGRAAFF.

Regarding this clone: The sample holds other DNA sequences that translate to the same CDR3. The CDR3 DNA sequence: TGCGCCAGCAGCTTGGGCCTGAAGGTTAAGGGTACCTCCTACGAGCAGTACTTC. Amino acids: CASSLGLKVKGTSYEQYF. The rearrangement uses TRBV5-1 and TRBJ2-7; no clear D gene. CDR1 SGHRS and CDR2 YFSETQ come from the germline V gene. The germline V and J ends were trimmed by 0 bases and 0 bases, with 19 bases remaining between them. This CDR3 is built from 18 residues.

This clone showed up many times. This chain uses TRBV5-1 with TRBJ2-7; TRBD1 aligns across 8 bases. Germline loops: CDR1 SGHRS, CDR2 YFSETQ. This CDR3 contains 15 residues. V shed 0 bases and J 3 bases; nucleotides not matched to a gene: 5. As DNA, the CDR3 is TGCGCCAGCAGCTTGGACGGACAGGGAGGCTACGAGCAGTACTTC. The encoded protein is CASSLDGQGGYEQYF.

This clone was seen many times. V and J are TRBV5-1 and TRBJ2-7; D call uncertain. Germline loops: CDR1 SGHRS, CDR2 YFSETQ. The CDR3 is made up of 13 amino acids. V lost 0 bases and J 1 base, leaving 5 bases between the germline ends. CDR3 protein: CASSLARSYEQYF. In DNA form, the CDR3 reads TGCGCCAGCAGCTTGGCCAGGTCCTACGAGCAGTACTTC.

This clone showed up many times. The same CDR3 is also encoded by other DNA sequences in this sample. V usage is TRBV7-3 and J usage is TRBJ2-1; 11 bases align to TRBD2. CDR3 length equals 15 residues. Looked up from germline, CDR1 is SGHTA and CDR2 is FQGTGA. V gave up 5 bases and J gave up 3 bases; unmatched junction bases: 3. CDR3 in DNA: TGTGCCAGCAGCCTGACTAGCGGGAACTACAATGAGCAGTTCTTC. Amino acid sequence: CASSLTSGNYNEQFF.

The table lists this clone with many counts. CDR3 sequence (DNA): TGTGCCAGCAGCCGCGTCCAGGGGGATGAAAAACTGTTTTTT. It specifies CASSRVQGDEKLFF. The V gene is TRBV12-3 or TRBV12-4, the J gene TRBJ1-4, with 7 bases aligning to TRBD1. Trimming at V came to 6 bases and at J to 6 bases, leaving 7 bases not matched to a gene. CDR3 size: 14 residues.

This clone was counted a few times. A single base separates this from a much larger clone, so it may be a read error. V usage is TRBV29-1 and J usage is TRBJ2-3, with D perhaps TRBD2 (6 bases). The CDR3 length is 14 residues. Trimming cost V 1 base and J 2 bases, with 10 bases left between them. CDR1 and CDR2 from the germline V gene are SQVTM and ANQGSEA. CDR3 protein: CSVEGQGLTDTQYF. The DNA for the CDR3 is TGCAGCGTTGAAGGCCAGGGACTCACAGATACGCAGTATTTT.

This clone has just a few counts. CDR3 nucleotide sequence: TGTGCCAGCAGTTACTCGATCCACGGGACAGGGGGCAAGGGCTACACCTTC. Translated, it gives CASSYSIHGTGGKGYTF. The chain is built from TRBV6-5 and TRBJ1-2; 12 nucleotides line up with TRBD1. CDR3 length equals 17 residues. The junction had 10 bases not matched to a gene; V was cut back by 0 bases and J by 8 bases. Germline V gene lookup returns CDR1 MNHEY and CDR2 SVGAGI.

Of note for this clone: A much larger clone sits a single nucleotide away, making a read error possible. Other nucleotide sequences in the sample specify the same CDR3. The rearrangement uses TRBV18 and TRBJ1-1; D is undetermined. Germline V gene data show CDR1 as KGHSH and CDR2 as LQKENI. The CDR3 has 13 amino acids. The CDR3 sequence is CASSPRREGEAFF. The CDR3 coding sequence is TGTGCCAGCTCACCACGGCGGGAAGGTGAAGCTTTCTTC.

This clone occurred many times. V is TRBV20-1 and J is TRBJ1-2; D ambiguous. CDR3 length: 9 amino acids. V dropped 7 bases and J dropped 10 bases, with 10 bases sitting between them. Per germline, CDR1 DFQATT and CDR2 SNEGSKA (reference sequence). CDR3 sequence reads: CSELAPYTF. The CDR3 DNA reads TGCAGTGAGCTCGCCCCCTACACCTTC.

This clone has ten or more counts. The chain carries TRBV20-1 and TRBJ1-6, with a tentative D call TRBD1 (6 bases). CDR3 length: 12 residues. Germline V gene lookup returns CDR1 DFQATT and CDR2 SNEGSKA (reference sequence). V was shortened by 7 bases and J by 7 bases, with 11 bases between the two germline ends. In DNA form, the CDR3 reads TGCAGTGGGGGACAACCCAATTCACCCCTCCACTTT. This sequence encodes CSGGQPNSPLHF.

This clone was counted ten times or more. The chain is built from TRBV7-2 and TRBJ2-7, with a weak D call TRBD1 (6 bases). CDR1 is SGHTA, CDR2 FQGNSA, per germline. The CDR3 is made up of 13 amino acids. The germline V and J ends were trimmed by 5 bases and 5 bases, with 13 bases remaining between them. This chain's CDR3 is CASSPGTLNEQYF. The CDR3 coding sequence is TGTGCCAGCAGCCCCGGGACACTTAACGAGCAGTACTTC.

This clone turned up a few times. This may come from a read error, since a much larger clone is one base off. This chain links TRBV12-3 or TRBV12-4 with TRBJ1-2; unclear D gene. Trimming took 2 bases from V and 14 from J, leaving 12 bases between them. This CDR3 has 11 amino acids. The CDR3 DNA sequence: TGTGCCAGCAGTTTAAACCTAAGGTTTACCTTC. This translates into CASSLNLRFTF.

The chain recombines TRBV11-2 with TRBJ2-1; tentatively, D is TRBD1 (6 bases). Trimming shortened V by 5 bases and J by 2 bases, and 13 bases separated the two germline ends. The germline CDR1 and CDR2 sequences are SGHAT and FQNNGV. This CDR3 region has 15 residues. The CDR3 loop reads CASSAQQGTYNEQFF. Here the CDR3 DNA reads TGTGCCAGCAGCGCCCAACAGGGTACCTACAATGAGCAGTTCTTC.

This clone was found many times. The rearrangement links TRBV10-3 to TRBJ2-7; TRBD2 agrees at 12 bases. CDR3 length: 14 amino acids. Germline loops: CDR1 ENHRY, CDR2 SYGVKD. V was clipped by 11 bases and J by 5 bases; unmatched bases: 10. As DNA, the CDR3 is TGTGCCGCGGCCCAACTAGCGGGAGGAGACGAGCAGTACTTC. Translation gives CAAAQLAGGDEQYF.

This clone showed up many times. The J gene is TRBJ2-3, the V gene TRBV20-1; TRBD1 aligns across 9 bases. The J segment lost 3 bases and the V segment lost 1 base, leaving 14 bases of the junction unmatched. This CDR3 region has 18 residues. Germline CDR1 reads DFQATT; CDR2 reads SNEGSKA (reference sequence). CDR3 coding DNA: TGCAGTGCTAGAGCTGACCGGAGTGGACAGGGGTTGACAGATACGCAGTATTTT. This encodes CSARADRSGQGLTDTQYF.

As concerns this clone: Just one base apart from a much larger clone, this may be a read error. The chain recombines TRBV5-3 with TRBJ2-3; 8 bases line up with TRBD2. TRBV5-3 is identified as an open reading frame with a role that is uncertain. The CDR3 extends over 16 amino acids. The DNA for the CDR3 is TGTGCCAGTAGCTCCCCTACAGCGGGGGCTGGGGATACGCAGTATTTT. Protein sequence: CASSSPTAGAGDTQYF.

This rearrangement joins TRBV4-2 to TRBJ2-2; the D call may be TRBD1 or TRBD2 (6 bases each). Germline values: CDR1 LGHNA, CDR2 YNFKEQ. The CDR3 has 15 residues. Trimming left V 0 bases short and J 4 bases short, with 9 bases between. The CDR3: CASSQEEGGTGELFF. The CDR3 DNA reads as TGTGCCAGCAGCCAAGAGGAGGGGGGCACCGGGGAGCTGTTTTTT.

This clone was found once. Being one base from a much bigger clone, this may be a read error. The rearrangement joins TRBV5-6 to TRBJ2-5, with D perhaps TRBD2 (6 bases). CDR3 length equals 14 residues. Germline assignment: CDR1 SGHDT and CDR2 YYEEEE. CDR3 nucleotide sequence: TGTGCCAACAGCTTAAAGACTAGTCTGGAGACCCAGTACTTC. Translation: CANSLKTSLETQYF.

This clone has more than one count but fewer than ten. The CDR3 loop reads CASSISYEQYF. DNA of the CDR3: TGTGCCAGCAGCATCTCCTACGAGCAGTACTTC. This chain joins TRBV7-2 and TRBJ2-7; D gene uncertain. The CDR3 is 11 amino acids. CDR1 and CDR2 (germline): SGHTA, FQGNSA. V shed 5 bases and J shed 0 bases, with 2 bases lying between them.

This clone has just a few counts. A much larger clone sits a single nucleotide away, making a read error possible. Written as DNA, the CDR3 is TGTGCCAGCAGGAGCCCCCGGGGGGGTCAATTCTTC. Translating gives CASRSPRGGQFF. This chain connects TRBV7-9 to TRBJ2-1, with TRBD2 identical over 8 bases. There are 12 residues in the CDR3. Germline loops: CDR1 SEHNR, CDR2 FQNEAQ (reference sequence). The ends lost 6 bases at V and 16 bases at J; junction bases unmatched: 11. Combining the CDR3 with reference TRBV7-9 and TRBJ2-1 gives the whole variable domain DTGVSQNPRHKITKRGQNVTFRCDPISEHNRLYWYRQTLGQGPEFLTYFQNEAQLEKSRLLSDRFSAERPKGSFSTLEIQRTEQGDSAMYLCASRSPRGGQFFGPGTRLTVL.

Note on this clone: A junction boundary mismatches the germline segment, possibly from a read error. The chain recombines TRBV11-3 with TRBJ2-7; D remains unclear. CDR3 length equals 14 residues. Germline values: CDR1 SGHNT, CDR2 YENEEA. The CDR3 region is CASSLWRSSYEHYF. CDR3 nucleotides: TGTGCCAGCAGCTTATGGCGCAGCTCCTACGAGCATTACTTC.